This T cell receptor beta chain was obtained from a study of OX40 agonist ivuxolimab in advanced cancers. Study overall: Dose-escalation subjects each had hepatocellular carcinoma, melanoma, renal cell or head and neck cancer.

Details on this clone: What it binds is unknown.

Clones were read by immunoSEQ multiplex PCR, and TCRdb kept only the in-frame ones, dropping some. The table records some 90,000 clones, approximately 91% of them present only once. Germline values: CDR1 MGHRA, CDR2 YSYEKL. With V trimmed by 1 base and J by 6 bases, 8 bases remained unmatched. The CDR3 is made up of 17 amino acids. General study findings and limits: Determination of antigen specificity was not performed for the expanded peripheral T cells. Also showing low normalized T-cell clonal expansion were some of the nonresponders.

The sample in question was CD4+ or CD8+ T cells sorted from blood, obtained in a trial of the OX40 agonist ivuxolimab. The V and J genes are TRBV4-1 and TRBJ2-2, with 10 bases lining up with TRBD2. The sequence was obtained from an adult with an advanced solid tumor such as melanoma, head and neck, liver or kidney cancer. In DNA, the CDR3 is TGCGCCAGCAGCCAAGTGTATCAGCGGGAGGGCCCCGGGGAGCTGTTTTTT. It encodes CASSQVYQREGPGELFF.